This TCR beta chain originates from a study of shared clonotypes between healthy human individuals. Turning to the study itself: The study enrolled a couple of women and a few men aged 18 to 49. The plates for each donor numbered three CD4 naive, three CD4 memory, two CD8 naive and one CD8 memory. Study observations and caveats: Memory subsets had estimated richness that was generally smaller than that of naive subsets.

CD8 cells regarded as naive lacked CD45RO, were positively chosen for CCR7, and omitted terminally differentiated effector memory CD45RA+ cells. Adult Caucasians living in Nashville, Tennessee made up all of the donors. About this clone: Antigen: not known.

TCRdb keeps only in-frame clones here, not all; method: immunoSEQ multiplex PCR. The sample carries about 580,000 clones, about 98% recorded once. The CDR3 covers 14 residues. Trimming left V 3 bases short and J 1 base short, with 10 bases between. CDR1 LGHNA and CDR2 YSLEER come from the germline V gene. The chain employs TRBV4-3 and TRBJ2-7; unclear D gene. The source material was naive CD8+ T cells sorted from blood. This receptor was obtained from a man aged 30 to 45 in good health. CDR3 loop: CASSHGAGSYEQYF. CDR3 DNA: TGCGCCAGCAGCCACGGCGCAGGATCCTACGAGCAGTACTTC.